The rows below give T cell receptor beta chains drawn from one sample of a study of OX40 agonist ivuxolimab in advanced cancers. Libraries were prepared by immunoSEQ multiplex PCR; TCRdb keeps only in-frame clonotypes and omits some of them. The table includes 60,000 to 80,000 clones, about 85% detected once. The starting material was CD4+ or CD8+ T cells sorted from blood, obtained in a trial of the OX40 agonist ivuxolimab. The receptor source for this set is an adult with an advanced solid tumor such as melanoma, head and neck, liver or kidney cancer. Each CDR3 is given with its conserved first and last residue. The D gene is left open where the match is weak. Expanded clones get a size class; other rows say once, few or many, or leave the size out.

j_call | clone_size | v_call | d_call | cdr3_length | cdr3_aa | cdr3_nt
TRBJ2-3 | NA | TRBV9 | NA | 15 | CASSVLATGPDTQYF | TGTGCCAGCAGCGTTTTAGCGACAGGACCAGATACGCAGTATTTT
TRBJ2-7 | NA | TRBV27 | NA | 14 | CASSLRDPSYEQYF | TGTGCCAGCAGTTTAAGGGACCCTTCCTACGAGCAGTACTTC
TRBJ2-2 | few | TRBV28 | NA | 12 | CASSSSTGELFF | TGTGCCAGCAGTTCCTCGACCGGGGAGCTGTTTTTT
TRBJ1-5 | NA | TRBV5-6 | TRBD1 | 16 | CASSFGTGRRNQPQHF | TGTGCCAGCAGCTTCGGGACAGGGAGGAGAAATCAGCCCCAGCATTTT
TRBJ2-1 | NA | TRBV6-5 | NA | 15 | CASSYSGSLYNEQFF | TGTGCCAGCAGTTACTCGGGAAGCCTTTACAATGAGCAGTTCTTC
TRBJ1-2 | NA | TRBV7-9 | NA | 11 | CASSRGYGYAF | TGTGCCAGCAGCCGGGGCTATGGCTACGCCTTC
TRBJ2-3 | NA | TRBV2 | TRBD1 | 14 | CAGQTGVPTDTQYF | TGTGCCGGACAGACAGGGGTGCCCACAGATACGCAGTATTTT
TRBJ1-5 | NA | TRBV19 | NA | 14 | CASSIDRANQPQHF | TGTGCCAGTAGTATAGACAGGGCCAATCAGCCCCAGCATTTT
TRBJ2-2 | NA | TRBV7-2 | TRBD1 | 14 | CASSWTGRGGELFF | TGTGCCAGCAGCTGGACAGGGAGAGGCGGGGAGCTGTTTTTT
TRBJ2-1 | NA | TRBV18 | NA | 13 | CASSLDHNNEQFF | TGTGCCAGCTCACTGGACCATAACAATGAGCAGTTCTTC
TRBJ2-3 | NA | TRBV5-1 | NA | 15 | CASSLVREPTDTQYF | TGCGCCAGCAGCTTGGTTAGGGAGCCCACAGATACGCAGTATTTT
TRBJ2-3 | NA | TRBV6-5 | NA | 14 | CASQGGFDTDTQYF | TGTGCCAGCCAGGGGGGTTTTGACACAGATACGCAGTATTTT
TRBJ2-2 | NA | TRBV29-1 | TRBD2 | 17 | CSVPGVGREVNTGELFF | TGCAGCGTACCGGGGGTTGGCCGGGAGGTGAACACCGGGGAGCTGTTTTTT
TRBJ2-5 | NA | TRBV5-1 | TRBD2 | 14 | CASSPNSGRETQYF | TGCGCCAGCAGCCCCAATAGCGGGAGGGAGACCCAGTACTTC
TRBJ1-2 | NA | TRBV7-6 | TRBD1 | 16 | CASSLALGTAGYGYTF | TGTGCCAGCAGCTTAGCGCTAGGGACAGCGGGGTATGGCTACACCTTC
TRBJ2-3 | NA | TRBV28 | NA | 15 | CASNPGQLSTDTQYF | TGTGCCAGCAACCCGGGGCAGCTAAGCACAGATACGCAGTATTTT
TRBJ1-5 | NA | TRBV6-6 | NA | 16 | CASSYSAQHSNQPQHF | TGTGCCAGCAGTTACTCGGCGCAGCATAGCAATCAGCCCCAGCATTTT
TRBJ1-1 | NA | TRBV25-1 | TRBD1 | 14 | CASSTQGRGTEAFF | TGTGCCAGCAGTACACAGGGGCGGGGGACTGAAGCTTTCTTT
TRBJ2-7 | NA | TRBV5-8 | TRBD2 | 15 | CASSLGLAARYGQYF | TGTGCCAGCAGCTTGGGACTAGCGGCACGGTACGGGCAGTACTTC
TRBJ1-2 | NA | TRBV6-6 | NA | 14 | CASSYSLLNYGYTF | TGTGCCAGCAGTTACTCCCTACTCAACTATGGCTACACCTTC
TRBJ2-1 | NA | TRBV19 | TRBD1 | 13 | CASSIRQGYEQFF | TGTGCCAGTAGTATCAGACAGGGGTATGAGCAGTTCTTC
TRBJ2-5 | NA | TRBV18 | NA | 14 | CASSPSASQETQYF | TGTGCCAGCTCACCCTCGGCTTCCCAAGAGACCCAGTACTTC
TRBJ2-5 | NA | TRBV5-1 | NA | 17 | CASSFVQMLAHQETQYF | TGCGCCAGCAGCTTCGTTCAAATGCTAGCGCACCAAGAGACCCAGTACTTC
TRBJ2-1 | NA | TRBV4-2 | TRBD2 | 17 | CASSQDHVSGRANEQFF | TGTGCCAGCAGCCAAGATCATGTTAGCGGGAGGGCCAATGAGCAGTTCTTC
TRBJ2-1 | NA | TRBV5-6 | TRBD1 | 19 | CASSLGPRKGARVYNEQFF | TGTGCCAGCAGCTTGGGCCCCAGAAAGGGGGCCAGGGTATACAATGAGCAGTTCTTC
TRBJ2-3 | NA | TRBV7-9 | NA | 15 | CASSWRRGAPDTQYF | TGTGCCAGCAGTTGGAGACGGGGAGCCCCAGATACGCAGTATTTT
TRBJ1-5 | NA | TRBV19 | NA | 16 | CASSILGVARNQPQHF | TGTGCCAGTAGTATTTTGGGAGTTGCCCGTAATCAGCCCCAGCATTTT
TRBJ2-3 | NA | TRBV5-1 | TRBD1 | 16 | CASSPGTGATTDTQYF | TGCGCCAGCAGCCCGGGAACAGGGGCCACCACAGATACGCAGTATTTT
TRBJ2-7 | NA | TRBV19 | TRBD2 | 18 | CASSPGTSGTGPPYEQYF | TGTGCCAGTAGCCCCGGGACCAGCGGGACCGGTCCCCCCTACGAGCAGTACTTC
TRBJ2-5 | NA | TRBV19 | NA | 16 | CASSPRTGRVEETQYF | TGTGCCAGTAGTCCTCGGACAGGGAGGGTAGAAGAGACCCAGTACTTC
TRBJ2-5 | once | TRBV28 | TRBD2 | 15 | CASSRSSGGGAAQYF | TGTGCCAGCAGTCGCTCTAGCGGGGGCGGGGCTGCCCAGTACTTC
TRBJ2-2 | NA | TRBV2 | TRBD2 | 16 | CASSEGSGVSTGELFF | TGTGCCAGCAGTGAGGGGAGCGGGGTGAGCACCGGGGAGCTGTTTTTT
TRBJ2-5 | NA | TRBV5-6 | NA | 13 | CASSSTTGETQYF | TGTGCCAGCAGCTCTACAACAGGGGAGACCCAGTACTTC
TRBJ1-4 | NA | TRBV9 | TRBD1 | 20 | CASSPRPIGGRGLINEKLFF | TGTGCCAGCAGCCCCCGCCCAATCGGGGGGAGGGGGCTAATTAATGAAAAACTGTTTTTT
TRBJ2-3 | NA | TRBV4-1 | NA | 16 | CASSQEPFRSTDTQYF | TGCGCCAGCAGCCAAGAACCCTTTAGAAGCACAGATACGCAGTATTTT
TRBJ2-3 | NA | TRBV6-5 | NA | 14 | CASSRGPYTDTQYF | TGTGCCAGCAGCCGGGGGCCCTACACAGATACGCAGTATTTT
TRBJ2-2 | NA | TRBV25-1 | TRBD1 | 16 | CASSSPGTGGSGELFF | TGTGCCAGCAGTTCTCCAGGGACAGGGGGGAGCGGGGAGCTGTTTTTT
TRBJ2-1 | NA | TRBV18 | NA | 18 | CASSPVVSGGTKFNEQFF | TGTGCCAGCTCACCAGTGGTCTCTGGGGGAACCAAATTCAATGAGCAGTTCTTC
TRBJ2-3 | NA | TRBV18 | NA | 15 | CASSPTPTLTDTQYF | TGTGCCAGCTCACCGACCCCTACCCTCACAGATACGCAGTATTTT
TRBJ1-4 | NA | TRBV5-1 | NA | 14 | CASSAGGLGEKLFF | TGCGCCAGCAGCGCCGGGGGTCTGGGGGAAAAACTGTTTTTT
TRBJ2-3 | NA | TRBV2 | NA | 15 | CASEGREGSTDTQYF | TGTGCCAGCGAGGGCAGGGAAGGAAGCACAGATACGCAGTATTTT
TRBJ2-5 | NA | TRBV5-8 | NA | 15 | CASSPQGLAKETQYF | TGTGCCAGCAGCCCCCAGGGACTGGCGAAGGAGACCCAGTACTTC
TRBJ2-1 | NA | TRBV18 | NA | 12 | CASSPDGNEQFF | TGTGCCAGCTCACCGGATGGGAATGAGCAGTTCTTC
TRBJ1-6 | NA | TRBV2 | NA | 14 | CASSESRQGSPLHF | TGTGCCAGCAGTGAAAGCAGGCAGGGTTCACCCCTCCACTTT
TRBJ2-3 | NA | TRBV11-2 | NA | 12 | CASSYSTDTQYF | TGTGCCAGCAGCTACTCTACAGATACGCAGTATTTT
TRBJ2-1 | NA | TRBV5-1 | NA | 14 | CASGTLSSYNEQFF | TGCGCCAGCGGTACACTTAGCTCCTACAATGAGCAGTTCTTC
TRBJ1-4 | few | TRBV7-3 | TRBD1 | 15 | CASSGRQGAHEKLFF | TGTGCCAGCAGCGGACGGCAGGGGGCACATGAAAAACTGTTTTTT
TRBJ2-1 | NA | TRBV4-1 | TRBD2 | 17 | CASSDLLLAGDYNEQFF | TGCGCCAGCAGCGACCTCCTACTAGCGGGGGACTACAATGAGCAGTTCTTC
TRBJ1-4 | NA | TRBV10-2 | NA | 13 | CASSGQFNEKLFF | TGCGCCAGCAGTGGCCAGTTTAATGAAAAACTGTTTTTT
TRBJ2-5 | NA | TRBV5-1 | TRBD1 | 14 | CASSSGQLQETQYF | TGCGCCAGCAGCTCGGGACAGCTCCAAGAGACCCAGTACTTC
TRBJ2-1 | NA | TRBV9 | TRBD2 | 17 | CASSVDFRLAGNNEQFF | TGTGCCAGCAGCGTAGATTTTCGCCTAGCGGGGAACAATGAGCAGTTCTTC
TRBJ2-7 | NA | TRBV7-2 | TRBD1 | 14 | CASNRGTGQDEQYF | TGTGCCAGCAACCGCGGGACAGGGCAGGACGAGCAGTACTTC
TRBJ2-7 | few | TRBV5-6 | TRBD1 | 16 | CASSWGQGAVVYEQYF | TGTGCCAGCAGCTGGGGACAGGGGGCAGTGGTCTACGAGCAGTACTTC
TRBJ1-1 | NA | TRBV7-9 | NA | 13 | CASSWGQNTEAFF | TGTGCCAGCAGCTGGGGACAGAACACTGAAGCTTTCTTT
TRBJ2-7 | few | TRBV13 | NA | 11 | CASGDKHEQYF | TGTGCCAGCGGCGACAAGCACGAGCAGTACTTC
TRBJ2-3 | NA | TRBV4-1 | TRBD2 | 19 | CASSQVGRGGPGGTDTQYF | TGCGCCAGCAGCCAAGTCGGGCGGGGGGGCCCGGGTGGGACAGATACGCAGTATTTT
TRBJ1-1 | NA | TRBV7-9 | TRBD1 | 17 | CASSPRDRKSLTYEAFF | TGTGCCAGCAGCCCGAGGGACAGAAAGTCCCTAACCTATGAAGCTTTCTTT
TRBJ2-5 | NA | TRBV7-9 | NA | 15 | CASSLAWGGGEIQYF | TGTGCCAGCAGCTTAGCATGGGGAGGGGGAGAGATCCAGTACTTC
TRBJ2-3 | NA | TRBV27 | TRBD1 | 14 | CASSSSQGADTQYF | TGTGCCAGCAGTTCCTCTCAGGGGGCGGATACGCAGTATTTT